The next 3 T cell receptor beta chains were all read from a single sample in a study of T cell responses to AZD1222 COVID-19 vaccine. Clones were sequenced by immunoSEQ multiplex PCR, and TCRdb holds only the in-frame ones, with some missing. The repertoire has about 210,000 clones, roughly 94% of them found once; the top ten carry around 1.7%. This specimen consisted of peripheral blood, obtained 28 days after the second dose of the MenACWY control vaccine. The receptors were gathered from an adult who received the MenACWY meningococcal vaccine as a control.

This chain connects TRBV24-1 to TRBJ2-3; TRBD2 matches 9 bases. The CDR3 is made up of 15 amino acids. V dropped 10 bases and J dropped 3; count of bases not matched to a gene: 10. Germline-derived CDR1 and CDR2 are KGHDR and SFDVKD. CDR3: CATGDSGSGTDTQYF. CDR3 bases: TGTGCCACGGGGGATAGCGGGAGCGGAACAGATACGCAGTATTTT.

This sequence joins TRBV24-1 and TRBJ2-5; the match to TRBD1 covers 11 bases. The CDR3 is 14 amino acids. V was clipped by 9 bases and J by 2 bases; unmatched bases: 4. Germline CDR1 is KGHDR and CDR2 is SFDVKD. CDR3 DNA sequence: TGTGCCACCGGGGACAGGGGGGATCAAGAGACCCAGTACTTC. This gives the protein CATGDRGDQETQYF.

This chain uses TRBV6-1 with TRBJ2-7, with TRBD1 matching 7 bases. V trimming: 0 bases; J trimming: 3 bases; junction bases outside the gene matches: 11. CDR1 MNHNS and CDR2 SASEGT come from the germline V gene. The CDR3 is 17 amino acids. The CDR3 nucleotides are TGTGCCAGCAGTGAAGCGCTCTATGGACAGGACGGCTACGAGCAGTACTTC. Residues: CASSEALYGQDGYEQYF.